This TCR beta chain was retrieved from a study of T cells in Graves' hyperthyroidism and ophthalmopathy. The source material, RNA transcripts, was used to amplify TCR beta CDR3 regions. A first-round RT-PCR of the TCR CDR3 used the HTBI primer set. MiXCR, run by TCRdb on the multiplex PCR reads, gives a single entry per CDR3 protein. This table has fewer than 250,000 distinct CDR3 sequences, about a sixth appearing once. Trimming shortened V by 2 bases and J by 6 bases, and 20 bases separated the two germline ends. The CDR3 covers 17 residues. This clonotype was detected ten times or more. This chain joins TRBV12-3 or TRBV12-4 and TRBJ1-5; tentative D call: TRBD1 (5 bases). This sequence was found in a woman aged 18-35 years with Graves' ophthalmopathy. The sequencing input was blood. CDR3 sequence reads: CASSLYGLNGGVQPQHF. In DNA, the CDR3 is TGTGCCAGCAGTTTATACGGCCTTAATGGGGGGGTTCAGCCCCAGCATTTT.